This T cell receptor (beta chain) was documented in a study of T cells in Graves' hyperthyroidism and ophthalmopathy. There are 15 residues in the CDR3. Germline V CDR1 and CDR2: KGHSH, LQKENI. Trimming took 6 bases from V and 2 from J, leaving 16 bases between them. Study results and caveats: Ophthalmopathy was predicted by the model a median of about six months ahead of onset.

There are many counts of this clonotype. The antigen is not known. Those patients with uncontrolled infection, other autoimmune disease, pregnancy or lactation were excluded. Amplification of TCR beta CDR3 regions was performed using RNA transcripts as template. Carried out on the TCR CDR3, a first-round RT-PCR used the HTBI primer set. TCRdb analysed the multiplex PCR reads with MiXCR anew, one entry per CDR3 protein. The table includes a few hundred thousand distinct CDR3 sequences, approximately 14% detected once. Sample: blood. The rearrangement uses TRBV18 and TRBJ1-2; no firm D call. This TCR was recovered from a woman aged 18-29 years with Graves' hyperthyroidism. This CDR3 reads CASSLMATTNYGYTF. As DNA, the CDR3 is TGTGCCAGCTCCCTCATGGCCACGACAAACTATGGCTACACCTTC.